Sequencing of this T cell receptor (beta chain) was carried out in a study of beta chain features in type 1 diabetes. Each sorted fraction was over 95% pure. This clone came up a few times. As yet, its antigen is unknown. Study-wide results and limits: Patients' naive, central memory and regulatory TCRB repertoires appeared more alike than those of healthy donors.

All of the isolated RNA was reverse transcribed, so expressed TCRB transcripts were sequenced. Several million reads per sample on average were obtained from naive, central memory and regulatory T cell samples. Produced via immunoSEQ multiplex PCR; TCRdb's table is partial and in-frame only. This sample carries approximately 400,000 clones, less than 15% of them seen once, and the ten largest clones take 0.019%. There are 14 residues in the CDR3. Germline V gene sequence: CDR1 SGHTA, CDR2 FQGNSA. V was pared by 3 bases and J by 5 bases, with 5 bases of the junction left unmatched. The chain uses TRBV7-2 and TRBJ1-1; 8 bases line up with TRBD1. This sequence was found in a woman in her late teens or twenties in good health. Source material: naive CD4+ T cells from blood. The CDR3 sequence is CASSLTGAGTEAFF. CDR3 DNA sequence: TGTGCCAGCAGCTTGACAGGGGCGGGGACTGAAGCTTTCTTT.